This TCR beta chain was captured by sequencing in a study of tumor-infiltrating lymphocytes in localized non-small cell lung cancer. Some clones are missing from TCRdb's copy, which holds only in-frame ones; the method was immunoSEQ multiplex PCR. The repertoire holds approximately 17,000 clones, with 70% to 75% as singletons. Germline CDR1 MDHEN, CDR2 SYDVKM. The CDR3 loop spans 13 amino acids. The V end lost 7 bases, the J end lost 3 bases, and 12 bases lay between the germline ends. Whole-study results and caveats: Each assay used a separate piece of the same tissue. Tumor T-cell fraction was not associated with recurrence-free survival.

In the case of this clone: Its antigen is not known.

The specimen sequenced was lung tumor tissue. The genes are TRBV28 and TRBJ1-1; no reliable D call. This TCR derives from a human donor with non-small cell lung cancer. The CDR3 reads CASMVTDYTEAFF. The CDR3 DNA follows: TGTGCCAGCATGGTAACCGACTACACTGAAGCTTTCTTT.